The 12 T cell receptor beta chains in this list originate from one sample, sequenced in a study of post-analysis software for immune sequencing data. The TCR beta cDNA libraries contained unique molecular identifiers. TCRdb fed the PCR reads into MiXCR, producing one record per CDR3 protein. The data show about 200,000 distinct CDR3 sequences, with approximately 30% seen just once and less than 4% held by the top ten. Study observations and caveats: TRBV5-6, TRBV5-1 and TRBV20-1 belonged to a set of about 5 TRBV segments that were more frequent in patients than controls.

Their recognized antigens are unknown. The sequencing sample was made of blood. The receptors originated from a girl younger than 18 with multiple sclerosis.

Note on this clonotype: A much larger clonotype is one base distant, so this may be a read error. J is TRBJ2-5 and V is TRBV6-1; TRBD2 is a possible D gene (6 bases). Germline CDR1 MNHNS, CDR2 SASEGT. Deletions cut 1 base from V and 0 bases from J, with 12 bases between. There are 16 residues in the CDR3. This chain's CDR3 is CASSEGWWRDQETQYF. CDR3 bases: TGTGCCAGCAGTGAAGGATGGTGGAGGGACCAAGAGACCCAGTACTTC.

The table lists this clonotype with many counts. The chain recombines TRBV28 with TRBJ2-6; D remains ambiguous. The CDR3 totals 13 residues. Germline-derived CDR1 and CDR2 are MDHEN and SYDVKM. Trimming took off 6 bases at V and 0 bases at J, with 3 bases between the two ends. The CDR3 DNA follows: TGTGCCAGCAGGTCCTCTGGGGCCAACGTCCTGACTTTC. This sequence encodes CASRSSGANVLTF.

This clonotype was seen ten or more times. This sequence joins TRBV7-2 and TRBJ1-1; D is uncertain. Germline CDR1 reads SGHTA; CDR2 reads FQGNSA. This CDR3 region has 14 residues. The germline V and J ends were trimmed by 5 bases and 0 bases, with 10 bases remaining between them. CDR3 coding DNA: TGTGCCAGCAGCCATCGGGTTATGAACACTGAAGCTTTCTTT. Amino acids: CASSHRVMNTEAFF. The whole variable domain, filled in from reference TRBV7-2 and TRBJ1-1, reads GAGVSQSPSNKVTEKGKDVELRCDPISGHTALYWYRQSLGQGLEFLIYFQGNSAPDKSGLPSDRFSAERTGGSVSTLTIQRTQQEDSAVYLCASSHRVMNTEAFFGQGTRLTVV.

This clonotype was picked up one time. The junction and the germline gene differ at one end; a read error may be behind it. V usage is TRBV6-1 and J usage is TRBJ1-2; D possibly corresponds to TRBD1 (5 bases). Germline V gene data show CDR1 as MNHNS and CDR2 as SASEGT. This CDR3 is 11 amino acids long. The chain's CDR3 is CASRGTPGCTF. In nucleotides, the CDR3 is TGTGCCAGCAGAGGGACGCCGGGCTGCACCTTC.

This clonotype has only a few counts. This chain uses TRBV12-3 or TRBV12-4 with TRBJ2-1, with 9 bases lining up with TRBD1. The CDR3 contains 14 residues. After removal of 10 bases from V and 9 bases from J, the junction contained 13 bases not matched to a gene. In nucleotides, the CDR3 is TGTGCCACCTATCGGACAGGGGAGAAGGGTGAGCAGTTCTTC. Translation gives CATYRTGEKGEQFF.

This clonotype was recorded a few times. This chain uses TRBV20-1 with TRBJ1-6, with D hard to call. The CDR3 sequence is 14 residues long. The V and J ends lost 6 bases and 3 bases respectively, with 12 bases between them. CDR1 is DFQATT and CDR2 is SNEGSKA in the germline V gene (reference sequence). The CDR3 DNA sequence: TGCAGTGCGAGGAGGGAGTACTATAATTCACCCCTCCACTTT. Protein sequence: CSARREYYNSPLHF.

The CDR3 DNA follows: TGTGCCAGCAGCTTTGGACCGAACTCCTACGAGCAGTACTTC. Translation: CASSFGPNSYEQYF. The J gene is TRBJ2-7, the V gene TRBV11-2, with D uncertain. The length of the CDR3 is 14 residues. CDR1 is SGHAT, CDR2 FQNNGV, per germline. V was shortened by 3 bases and J by 0 bases, with 9 bases between the two germline ends.

The chain has TRBV11-2 and TRBJ2-3; the match to TRBD1 covers 8 bases. V lost 2 bases, J lost 4 bases, and 5 bases stayed unmatched. The CDR3 runs to 15 residues. Germline V lookup: CDR1 SGHAT, CDR2 FQNNGV. CDR3 nucleotides: TGTGCCAGCAGCTTAAATCAGGGGGCCCCAGATACGCAGTATTTT. Encoded protein: CASSLNQGAPDTQYF.

On this clonotype itself: With a much larger clone just one base away, this may be a read error. J is TRBJ1-4 and V is TRBV12-3 or TRBV12-4; unclear D gene. V was pared by 4 bases and J by 3 bases, with 9 bases between. CDR3 length: 14 amino acids. The CDR3 loop reads CASSWGFSNEKLFF. CDR3 in DNA: TGTGCCAGCAGTTGGGGATTCTCTAATGAAAAACTGTTTTTT.

This clonotype has ten or more counts. The chain is built from TRBV5-1 and TRBJ2-1; D possibly corresponds to TRBD2 (6 bases). Trimming took off 2 bases at V and 8 bases at J, with 11 bases between the two ends. The CDR3 spans 13 residues. CDR1 is SGHRS, CDR2 YFSETQ, per germline. In DNA form, the CDR3 reads TGCGCCAGCAGCTTCGGGGGTCAGGATGAGCAGTTCTTC. This translates into CASSFGGQDEQFF.

The rearrangement uses TRBV10-3 and TRBJ1-1; D is unclear. The CDR3 runs to 15 residues. Trimming took 4 bases from V and 1 from J, leaving 13 bases between them. CDR1 and CDR2 from the germline V gene are ENHRY and SYGVKD. Here the CDR3 DNA reads TGTGCCATCAGTGCGTCCGATCGGTGGAACACTGAAGCTTTCTTT. Protein sequence: CAISASDRWNTEAFF.

This clonotype was seen only a few times. This clone may be a read error of a much larger clone one base away. The chain joins TRBV29-1 to TRBJ2-5; tentative D call: TRBD2 (5 bases). Germline V gene lookup returns CDR1 SQVTM and CDR2 ANQGSEA. This CDR3 region has 11 residues. Trimming stripped 6 bases from V and 11 bases from J, with 16 bases between. The CDR3 protein is CSVGLYNEQYF. In nucleotides, the CDR3 is TGCAGCGTCGGACTGTACAATGAGCAGTACTTC.